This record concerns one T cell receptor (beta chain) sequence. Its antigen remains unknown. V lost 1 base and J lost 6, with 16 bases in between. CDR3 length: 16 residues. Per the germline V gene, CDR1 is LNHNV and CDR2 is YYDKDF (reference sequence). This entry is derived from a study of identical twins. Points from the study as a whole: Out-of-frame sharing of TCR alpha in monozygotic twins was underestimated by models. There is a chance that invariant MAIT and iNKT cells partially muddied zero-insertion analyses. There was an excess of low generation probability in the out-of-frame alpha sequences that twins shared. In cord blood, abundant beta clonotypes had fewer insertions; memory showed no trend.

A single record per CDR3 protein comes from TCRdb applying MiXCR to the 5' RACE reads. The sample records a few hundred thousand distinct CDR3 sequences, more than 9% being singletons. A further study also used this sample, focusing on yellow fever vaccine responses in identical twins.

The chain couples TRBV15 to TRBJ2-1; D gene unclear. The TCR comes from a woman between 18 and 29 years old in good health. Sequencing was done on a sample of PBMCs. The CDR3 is CATSRVGPKTLNEQFF. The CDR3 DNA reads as TGTGCCACCAGCAGAGTTGGTCCAAAGACACTCAATGAGCAGTTCTTC.